Here is one TCR beta chain with its context. Its specificity is unknown. Per germline, CDR1 GTSNPN and CDR2 SVGIG (reference sequence). The CDR3 loop spans 16 amino acids. V was clipped by 3 bases and J by 5 bases; unmatched bases: 12. The data were obtained in a study of shared clonotypes between healthy human individuals. The repertoire was sequenced with immunoSEQ multiplex PCR; TCRdb's copy has only in-frame clones and lacks some. The table records approximately 2.5 million clones, roughly 93% of them present only once. Broader study findings: Naive subsets usually exceeded memory subsets in estimated richness.

Sequencing used naive CD4+ T cells from PBMCs. Subset specified: CD45RA+ positively selected. This clonotype was obtained from a man between 18 and 29 years old in good health. Some clones in this sample may be carry-over from other donors' samples. The chain is built from TRBV30 and TRBJ2-1; 8 bases align to TRBD1. For the CDR3, the DNA is TGTGCCTGGAGCTCGCGCCCGGGACAGGAACACAATGAGCAGTTCTTC. This sequence encodes CAWSSRPGQEHNEQFF.